This T cell receptor (beta chain) appears in the sequencing data of a study of T cell responses to AZD1222 COVID-19 vaccine. The CDR3 length is 15 residues. CDR1 and CDR2 from the germline V gene are GTSNPN and SVGIG (reference sequence). V trimming: 7 bases; J trimming: 9 bases; junction bases outside the gene matches: 14. Worth noting for this clone: Its matching antigen is unknown.

Study-wide findings and caveats: Possibly, clonal diversity was underestimated; donors were largely white British and included more females.

TCRdb keeps only in-frame clones here, not all; method: immunoSEQ multiplex PCR. Of 77,000 or so clones listed, around 89% are singletons. The sample was peripheral blood, taken on day 0 of AZD1222 vaccination. The chain employs TRBV30 and TRBJ1-6; 8 positions match TRBD1. The TCR was taken from an adult in good health. The CDR3 coding sequence is TGTGCCTCGGATTACCGCAGGGGGCAGGGTTCACCCCTCCACTTT. Protein sequence: CASDYRRGQGSPLHF.